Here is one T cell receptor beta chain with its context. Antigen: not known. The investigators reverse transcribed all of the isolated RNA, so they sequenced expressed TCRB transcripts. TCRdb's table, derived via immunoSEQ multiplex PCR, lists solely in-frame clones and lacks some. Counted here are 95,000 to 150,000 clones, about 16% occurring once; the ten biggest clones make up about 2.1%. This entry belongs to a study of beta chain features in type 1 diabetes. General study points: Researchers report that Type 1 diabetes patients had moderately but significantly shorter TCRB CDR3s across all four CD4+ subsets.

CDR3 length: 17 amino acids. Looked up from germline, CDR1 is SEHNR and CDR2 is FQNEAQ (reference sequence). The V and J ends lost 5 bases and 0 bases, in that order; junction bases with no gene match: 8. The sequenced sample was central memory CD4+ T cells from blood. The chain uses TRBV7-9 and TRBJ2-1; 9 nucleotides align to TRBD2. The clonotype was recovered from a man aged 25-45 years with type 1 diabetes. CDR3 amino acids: CASSRTSAESSYNEQFF. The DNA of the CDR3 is TGTGCCAGCAGCCGGACTAGCGCGGAATCCTCCTACAATGAGCAGTTCTTC.